The 17 T cell receptor beta chains reported below all come from one sample, sequenced in a study of cytomegalovirus exposure and HLA in healthy donors. Here immunoSEQ multiplex PCR was the method, and the copy in TCRdb shows in-frame clones only, minus some. The profile shows roughly 140,000 clones, around 90% of them singletons. Sequencing was carried out using PBMCs. The source of these receptors is a woman under 30 in good health and CMV-seropositive.

Comments on this clone: One end of the junction fails to match germline, which may point to a read error. The gene calls are TRBV28 and TRBJ2-1, with 9 bases lining up with TRBD2. This CDR3 comprises 12 residues. Germline CDR1 reads MDHEN; CDR2 reads SYDVKM. This CDR3 is CASSITGLAFLF. The CDR3 nucleotides are TGTGCCAGCAGTATCACGGGACTAGCCTTCCTCTTC.

The chain links TRBV6-1 to TRBJ2-7; TRBD2 is a possible D gene (5 bases). Per the germline V gene, CDR1 is MNHNS and CDR2 is SASEGT. The V and J ends lost 3 bases and 3 bases respectively, with 9 bases between them. This CDR3 region has 13 residues. CDR3 coding DNA: TGTGCCAGCAGTGAGGAGGCACGCTACGAGCAGTACTTC. This translates into CASSEEARYEQYF.

The chain links TRBV28 to TRBJ1-2; 8 nucleotides match TRBD1. J lost 4 bases, V lost 6 bases, and 13 bases had no gene match. The CDR3 consists of 16 residues. Germline V lookup: CDR1 MDHEN, CDR2 SYDVKM. The CDR3 loop is CASRHSLRGRSYGYTF. CDR3 in DNA: TGTGCCAGCAGACACTCCCTCAGGGGGCGCAGCTATGGCTACACCTTC.

V and J are TRBV6-1 and TRBJ2-2; no clear D. Trimming removed 2 bases from V and 7 bases from J, with 11 bases in between. The CDR3 length is 14 residues. Germline CDR1 and CDR2: MNHNS and SASEGT. The CDR3: CASSELRGLGELFF. The CDR3 bases are TGTGCCAGCAGTGAACTTAGAGGTCTCGGGGAGCTGTTTTTT.

This rearrangement joins TRBV18 to TRBJ2-1; perhaps TRBD2 as D (5 bases). Germline V gene data show CDR1 as KGHSH and CDR2 as LQKENI. Trimming pared 4 bases from V and 2 bases from J, leaving 9 bases between. The CDR3 has 14 residues. The CDR3 is CASSRERTYNEQFF. The CDR3 coding sequence is TGTGCCAGCTCACGGGAGCGGACCTACAATGAGCAGTTCTTC.

J is TRBJ2-5 and V is TRBV5-4; D is unclear. The V gene lost 1 base and the J gene lost 4 bases, with 5 bases spanning the gap. The length of the CDR3 is 12 residues. In germline, CDR1 is SGHNT, CDR2 YYREEE (reference sequence). CDR3 in amino acids: CASSLPGETQYF. The CDR3 DNA is TGTGCCAGCAGCTTGCCAGGAGAGACCCAGTACTTC.

This chain connects TRBV6-5 to TRBJ1-2, with 7 bases fitting TRBD1. V lost 5 bases, J lost 8 bases, and 14 bases stayed unmatched. The CDR3 length is 15 residues. The germline V gene has CDR1 MNHEY and CDR2 SVGAGI. CDR3 sequence reads: CASSRDSDLSGGYTF. The CDR3 DNA follows: TGTGCCAGCAGTCGGGACAGCGACTTATCGGGGGGCTACACCTTC.

The chain is built from TRBV4-2 and TRBJ1-5; no clear D. The CDR3 contains 14 residues. CDR1 and CDR2 from the germline V gene are LGHNA and YNFKEQ. With 5 bases removed from V and 0 bases from J, the gap between germline ends came to 8 bases. The CDR3 region is CASSAQDSNQPQHF. CDR3 nucleotide sequence: TGTGCCAGCAGCGCTCAGGATAGCAATCAGCCCCAGCATTTT.

This chain uses TRBV29-1 with TRBJ2-7; 10 positions match TRBD1. Germline CDR1 SQVTM, CDR2 ANQGSEA. This CDR3 region has 13 residues. V gave up 7 bases and J gave up 5 bases; unmatched junction bases: 8. The CDR3 region has the DNA TGCAGCGCCCGGGACAGGGGAGACGACGAGCAGTACTTC. This sequence encodes CSARDRGDDEQYF.

V gene TRBV4-2 combines with J gene TRBJ2-5; the D is unclear. The CDR3 contains 14 residues. Between the trimmed V and J ends, which lost 0 bases and 3 bases, there was a span of 8 bases. Looked up from germline, CDR1 is LGHNA and CDR2 is YNFKEQ. The chain's CDR3 is CASSQDLTEETQYF. CDR3 nucleotides: TGTGCCAGCAGCCAAGATCTAACAGAAGAGACCCAGTACTTC.

The chain couples TRBV5-5 to TRBJ2-3, with 9 bases fitting TRBD2. With V trimmed by 2 bases and J by 2 bases, 6 bases remained unmatched. From germline, CDR1 is SGHKS and CDR2 YYEKEE (reference sequence). The CDR3 contains 16 residues. CDR3 coding DNA: TGTGCCAGCAGCTTTGCAGCGGGAGGATCCACAGATACGCAGTATTTT. It codes for CASSFAAGGSTDTQYF.

The chain couples TRBV6-6 to TRBJ1-3, with 10 positions matching TRBD1. The germline CDR1 and CDR2 sequences are MNHNY and SVGAGI (reference sequence). The CDR3 runs 15 residues. The J segment lost 2 bases and the V segment lost 5 bases, leaving 3 bases of the junction unmatched. CDR3 nucleotide sequence: TGTGCCAGCAGTCCCGGGACAGGGGCTGGAAACACCATATATTTT. Translating gives CASSPGTGAGNTIYF.

This clone has only one observation. The rearrangement joins TRBV28 to TRBJ2-5, with 8 bases lining up with TRBD1. The CDR3 extends over 17 amino acids. J lost 0 bases, V lost 4 bases, and 10 bases had no gene match. CDR1 is MDHEN, CDR2 SYDVKM, per germline. CDR3 amino acids: CASSSPRGPIYQETQYF. As DNA, the CDR3 is TGTGCCAGCAGTTCCCCCAGGGGGCCGATTTACCAAGAGACCCAGTACTTC. The variable domain in full, completed from reference TRBV28 and TRBJ2-5, reads DVKVTQSSRYLVKRTGEKVFLECVQDMDHENMFWYRQDPGLGLRLIYFSYDVKMKEKGDIPEGYSVSREKKERFSLILESASTNQTSMYLCASSSPRGPIYQETQYFGPGTRLLVL.

This clone was recorded only once. The chain joins TRBV14 to TRBJ2-7; 8 nucleotides line up with TRBD2. V trimming: 3 bases; J trimming: 3 bases; junction bases outside the gene matches: 7. This CDR3 is built from 15 residues. Germline values: CDR1 SGHDN, CDR2 FVKESK. The CDR3 nucleotides are TGTGCCAGCAGCCAGGCGGGAGGCGGCTTCTACGAGCAGTACTTC. Protein product: CASSQAGGGFYEQYF.

The CDR3 DNA sequence: TGTGCCAGCACACCCAGTAACTACAATGAGCAGTTCTTC. It specifies CASTPSNYNEQFF. This chain links TRBV6-6 with TRBJ2-1; D ambiguous. The germline V and J ends were trimmed by 7 bases and 3 bases, with 10 bases remaining between them. The CDR3 consists of 13 residues. Germline V gene lookup returns CDR1 MNHNY and CDR2 SVGAGI (reference sequence).

The CDR3 region has the DNA TGTGCCAACTTAATGCTAGGGACACGCGGCTACACCTTC. Its translation: CANLMLGTRGYTF. V and J are TRBV6-1 and TRBJ1-2; tentative D call: TRBD1 (6 bases). V was cut by 10 bases and J by 8 bases, with 20 bases left in between. Germline V gene sequence: CDR1 MNHNS, CDR2 SASEGT. This CDR3 comprises 13 residues.

This clone has only a few counts. This CDR3 fails to terminate in the conserved phenylalanine or tryptophan, so it likely reflects a read error. The DNA is left out, because the CDR3 cannot be placed on it with certainty; the CDR3 is given as TCRdb lists it. The chain joins TRBV30 to TRBJ1-1; the tabulated D call, TRBD1, remains unverified against the DNA. Germline CDR1 reads GTSNPN; CDR2 reads SVGIG (reference sequence). The CDR3 totals 12 residues, both ends included. This CDR3 reads CAWSRQGQILRG.